The source of this TCR beta chain is a study of blood T cell repertoires in COVID-19. The CDR3 extends over 14 amino acids. The germline V gene has CDR1 MNHEY and CDR2 SVGAGI. After removal of 5 bases from V and 6 bases from J, the junction contained 8 bases not matched to a gene. The assay was immunoSEQ multiplex PCR, and TCRdb's table has in-frame clones only and misses some. Among roughly 100,000 clones, approximately 86% were seen once, and the ten largest hold approximately 5%. V and J are TRBV6-5 and TRBJ2-7; TRBD1 agrees at 9 bases. The sequence was collected from a woman aged 45 to 65 with COVID-19, enrolled during active disease. The sequenced sample was peripheral blood. The CDR3 loop reads CASSLDRGVREQYF. CDR3 in DNA: TGTGCCAGCAGTCTCGACAGGGGGGTGCGCGAGCAGTACTTC.